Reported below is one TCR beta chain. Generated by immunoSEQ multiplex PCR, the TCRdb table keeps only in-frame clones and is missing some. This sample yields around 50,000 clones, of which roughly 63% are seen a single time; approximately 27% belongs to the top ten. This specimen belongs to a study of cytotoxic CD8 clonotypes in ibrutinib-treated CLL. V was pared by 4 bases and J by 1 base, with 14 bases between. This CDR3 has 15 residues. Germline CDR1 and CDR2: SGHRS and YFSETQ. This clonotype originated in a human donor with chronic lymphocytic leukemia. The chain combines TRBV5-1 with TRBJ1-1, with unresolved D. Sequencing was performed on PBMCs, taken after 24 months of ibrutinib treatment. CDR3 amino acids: CASSDSGPPNTEAFF. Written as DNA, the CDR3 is TGCGCCAGCAGCGATTCCGGGCCACCGAACACTGAAGCTTTCTTT.